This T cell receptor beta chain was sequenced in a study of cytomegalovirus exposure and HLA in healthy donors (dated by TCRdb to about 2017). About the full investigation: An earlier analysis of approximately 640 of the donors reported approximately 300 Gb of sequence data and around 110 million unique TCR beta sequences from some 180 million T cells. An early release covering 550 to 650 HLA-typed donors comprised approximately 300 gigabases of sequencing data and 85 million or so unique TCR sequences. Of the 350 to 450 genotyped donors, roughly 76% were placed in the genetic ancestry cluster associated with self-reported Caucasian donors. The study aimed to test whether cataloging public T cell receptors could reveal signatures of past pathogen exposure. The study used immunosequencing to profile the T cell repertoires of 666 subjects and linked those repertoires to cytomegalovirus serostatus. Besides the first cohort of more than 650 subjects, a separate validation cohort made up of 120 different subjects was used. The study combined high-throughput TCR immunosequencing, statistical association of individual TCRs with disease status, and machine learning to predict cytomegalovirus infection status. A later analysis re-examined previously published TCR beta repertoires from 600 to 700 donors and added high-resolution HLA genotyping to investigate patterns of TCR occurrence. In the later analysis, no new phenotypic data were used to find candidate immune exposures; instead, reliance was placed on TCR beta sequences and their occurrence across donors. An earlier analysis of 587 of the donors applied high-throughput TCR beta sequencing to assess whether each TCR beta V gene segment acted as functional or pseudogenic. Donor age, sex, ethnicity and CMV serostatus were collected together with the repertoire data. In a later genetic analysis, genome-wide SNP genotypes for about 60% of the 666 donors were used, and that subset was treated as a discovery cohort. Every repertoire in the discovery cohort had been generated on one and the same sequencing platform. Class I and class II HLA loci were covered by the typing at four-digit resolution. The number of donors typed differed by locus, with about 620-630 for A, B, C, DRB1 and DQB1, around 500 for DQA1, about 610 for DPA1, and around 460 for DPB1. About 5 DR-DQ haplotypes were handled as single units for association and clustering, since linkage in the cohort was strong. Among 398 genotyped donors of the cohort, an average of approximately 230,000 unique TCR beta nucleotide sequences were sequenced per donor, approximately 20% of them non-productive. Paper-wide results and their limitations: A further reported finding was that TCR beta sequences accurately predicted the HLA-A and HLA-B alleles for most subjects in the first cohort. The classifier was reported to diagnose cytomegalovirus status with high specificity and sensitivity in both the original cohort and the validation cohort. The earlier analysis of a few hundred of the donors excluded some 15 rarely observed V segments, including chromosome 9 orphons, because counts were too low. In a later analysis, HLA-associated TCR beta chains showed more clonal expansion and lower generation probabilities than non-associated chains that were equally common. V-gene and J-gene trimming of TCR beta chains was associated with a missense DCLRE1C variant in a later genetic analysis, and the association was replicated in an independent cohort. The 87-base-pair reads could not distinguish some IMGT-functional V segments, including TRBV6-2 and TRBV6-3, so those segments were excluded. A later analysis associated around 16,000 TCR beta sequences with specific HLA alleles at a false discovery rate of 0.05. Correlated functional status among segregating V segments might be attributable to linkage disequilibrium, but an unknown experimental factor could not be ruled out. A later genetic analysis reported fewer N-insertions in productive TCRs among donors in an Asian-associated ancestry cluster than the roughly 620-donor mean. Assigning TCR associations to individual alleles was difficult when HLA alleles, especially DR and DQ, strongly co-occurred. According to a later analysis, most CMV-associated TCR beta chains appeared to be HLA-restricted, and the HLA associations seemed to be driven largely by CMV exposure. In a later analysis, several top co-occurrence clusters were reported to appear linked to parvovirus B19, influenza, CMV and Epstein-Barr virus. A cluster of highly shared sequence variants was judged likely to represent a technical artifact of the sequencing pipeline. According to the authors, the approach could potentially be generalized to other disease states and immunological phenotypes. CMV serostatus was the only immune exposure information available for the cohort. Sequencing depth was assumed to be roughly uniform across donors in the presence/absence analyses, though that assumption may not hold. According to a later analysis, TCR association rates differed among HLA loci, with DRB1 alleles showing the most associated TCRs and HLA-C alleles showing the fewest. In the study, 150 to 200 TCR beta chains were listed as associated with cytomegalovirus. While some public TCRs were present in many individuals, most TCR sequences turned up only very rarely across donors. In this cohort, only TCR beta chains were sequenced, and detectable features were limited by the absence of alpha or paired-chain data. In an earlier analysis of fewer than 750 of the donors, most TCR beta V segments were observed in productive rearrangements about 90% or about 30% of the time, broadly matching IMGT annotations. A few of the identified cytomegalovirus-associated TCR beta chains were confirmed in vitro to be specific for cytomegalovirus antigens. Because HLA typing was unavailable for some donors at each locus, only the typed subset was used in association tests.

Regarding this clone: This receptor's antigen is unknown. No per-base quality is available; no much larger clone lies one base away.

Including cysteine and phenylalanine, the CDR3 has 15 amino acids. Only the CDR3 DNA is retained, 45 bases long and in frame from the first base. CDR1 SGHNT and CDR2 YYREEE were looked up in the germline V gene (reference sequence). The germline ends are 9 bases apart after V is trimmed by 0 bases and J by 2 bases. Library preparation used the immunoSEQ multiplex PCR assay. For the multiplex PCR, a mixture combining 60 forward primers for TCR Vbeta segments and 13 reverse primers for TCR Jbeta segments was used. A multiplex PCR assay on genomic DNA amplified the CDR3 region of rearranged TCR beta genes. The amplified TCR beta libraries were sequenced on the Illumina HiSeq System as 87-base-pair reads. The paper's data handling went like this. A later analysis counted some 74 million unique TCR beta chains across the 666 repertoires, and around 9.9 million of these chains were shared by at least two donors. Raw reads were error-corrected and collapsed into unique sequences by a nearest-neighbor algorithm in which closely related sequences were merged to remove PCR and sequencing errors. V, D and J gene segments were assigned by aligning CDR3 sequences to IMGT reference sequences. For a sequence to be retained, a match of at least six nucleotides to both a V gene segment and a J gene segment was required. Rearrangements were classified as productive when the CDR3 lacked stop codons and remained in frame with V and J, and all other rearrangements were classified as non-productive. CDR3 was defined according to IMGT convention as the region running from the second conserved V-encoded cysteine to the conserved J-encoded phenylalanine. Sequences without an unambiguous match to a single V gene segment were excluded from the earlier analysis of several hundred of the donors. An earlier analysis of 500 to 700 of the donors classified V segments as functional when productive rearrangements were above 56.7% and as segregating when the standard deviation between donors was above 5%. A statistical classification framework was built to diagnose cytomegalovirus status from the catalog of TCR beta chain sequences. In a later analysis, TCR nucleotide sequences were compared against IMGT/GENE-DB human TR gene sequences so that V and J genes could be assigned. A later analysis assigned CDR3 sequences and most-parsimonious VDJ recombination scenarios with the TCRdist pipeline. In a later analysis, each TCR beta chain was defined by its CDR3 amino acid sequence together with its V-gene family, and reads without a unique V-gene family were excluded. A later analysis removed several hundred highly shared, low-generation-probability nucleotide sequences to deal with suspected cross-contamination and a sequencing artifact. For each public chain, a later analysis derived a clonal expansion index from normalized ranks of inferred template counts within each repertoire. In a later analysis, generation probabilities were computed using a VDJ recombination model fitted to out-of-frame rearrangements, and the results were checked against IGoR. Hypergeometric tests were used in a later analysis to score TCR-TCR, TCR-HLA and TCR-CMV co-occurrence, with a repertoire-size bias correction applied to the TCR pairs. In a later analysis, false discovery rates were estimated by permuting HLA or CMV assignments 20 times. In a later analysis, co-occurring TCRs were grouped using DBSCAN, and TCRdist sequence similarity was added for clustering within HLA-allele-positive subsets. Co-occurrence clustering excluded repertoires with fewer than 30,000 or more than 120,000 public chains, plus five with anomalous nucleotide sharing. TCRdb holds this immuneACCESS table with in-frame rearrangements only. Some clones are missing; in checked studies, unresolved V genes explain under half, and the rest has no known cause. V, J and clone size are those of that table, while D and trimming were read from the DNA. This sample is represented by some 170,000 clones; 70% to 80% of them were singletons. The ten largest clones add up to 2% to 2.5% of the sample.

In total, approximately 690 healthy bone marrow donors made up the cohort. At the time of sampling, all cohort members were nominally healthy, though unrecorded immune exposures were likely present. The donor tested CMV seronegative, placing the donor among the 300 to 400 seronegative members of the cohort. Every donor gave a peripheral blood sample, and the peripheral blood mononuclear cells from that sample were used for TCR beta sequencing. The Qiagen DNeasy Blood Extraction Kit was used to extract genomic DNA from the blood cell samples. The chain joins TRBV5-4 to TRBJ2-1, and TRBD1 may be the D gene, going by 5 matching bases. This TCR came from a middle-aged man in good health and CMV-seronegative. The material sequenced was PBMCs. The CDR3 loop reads CASSLDRSPYNEQFF. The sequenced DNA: TGTGCCAGCAGCTTGGACAGGAGCCCCTACAATGAGCAGTTCTTC.